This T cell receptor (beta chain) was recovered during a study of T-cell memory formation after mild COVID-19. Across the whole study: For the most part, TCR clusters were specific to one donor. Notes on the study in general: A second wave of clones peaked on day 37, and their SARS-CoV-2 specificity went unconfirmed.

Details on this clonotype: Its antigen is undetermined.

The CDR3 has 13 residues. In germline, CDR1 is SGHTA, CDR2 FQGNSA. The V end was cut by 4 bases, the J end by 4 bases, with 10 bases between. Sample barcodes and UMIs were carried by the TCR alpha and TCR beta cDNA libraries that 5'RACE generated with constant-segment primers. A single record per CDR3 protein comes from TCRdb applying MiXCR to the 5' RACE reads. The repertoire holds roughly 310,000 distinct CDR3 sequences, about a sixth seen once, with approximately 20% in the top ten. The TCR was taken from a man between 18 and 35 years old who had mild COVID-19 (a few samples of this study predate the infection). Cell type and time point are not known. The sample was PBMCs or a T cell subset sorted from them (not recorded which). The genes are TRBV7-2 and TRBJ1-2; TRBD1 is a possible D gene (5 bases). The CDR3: CASSSGRVYGYTF. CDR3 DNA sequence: TGTGCCAGCAGCTCGGGCAGGGTCTATGGCTACACCTTC. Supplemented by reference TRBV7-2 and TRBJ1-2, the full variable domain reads GAGVSQSPSNKVTEKGKDVELRCDPISGHTALYWYRQSLGQGLEFLIYFQGNSAPDKSGLPSDRFSAERTGGSVSTLTIQRTQQEDSAVYLCASSSGRVYGYTFGSGTRLTVV.